A single T cell receptor (beta chain) is shown here with its context. The antigen remains undetermined. The length of the CDR3 is 15 residues. Germline assignment: CDR1 MNHEY and CDR2 SVGAGI. V lost 4 bases and J 0 bases, leaving 10 bases between the germline ends. Libraries were prepared by immunoSEQ multiplex PCR; TCRdb keeps only in-frame clonotypes and omits some of them. The repertoire has 350,000 to 450,000 clones, about 90% of them found once; the top ten carry 1.5% to 2%. This specimen belongs to a study of Ad26.COV2.S vaccination and SARS-CoV-2 variants. Study findings and constraints: Compared with placebo recipients, vaccine recipients had higher spike-specific TCR breadth.

Treatment denoted: roughly 20 received Ad26.COV2.S at low or high dose, single or two shots; 5 received placebo; per-sample allocation not given. Samples analyzed were those drawn on day 63 after the first vaccine or placebo injection. This TCR derives from a person between 18 and 65 years old who received the Ad26.COV2.S COVID-19 vaccine or a placebo. Sequences were derived from peripheral blood, sampled in a trial of Ad26.COV2.S vaccine versus placebo. The chain recombines TRBV6-5 with TRBJ2-1; D gene unclear. CDR3 loop: CASSSHPSSYNEQFF. The CDR3 DNA reads TGTGCCAGCAGTTCACACCCAAGCTCCTACAATGAGCAGTTCTTC.